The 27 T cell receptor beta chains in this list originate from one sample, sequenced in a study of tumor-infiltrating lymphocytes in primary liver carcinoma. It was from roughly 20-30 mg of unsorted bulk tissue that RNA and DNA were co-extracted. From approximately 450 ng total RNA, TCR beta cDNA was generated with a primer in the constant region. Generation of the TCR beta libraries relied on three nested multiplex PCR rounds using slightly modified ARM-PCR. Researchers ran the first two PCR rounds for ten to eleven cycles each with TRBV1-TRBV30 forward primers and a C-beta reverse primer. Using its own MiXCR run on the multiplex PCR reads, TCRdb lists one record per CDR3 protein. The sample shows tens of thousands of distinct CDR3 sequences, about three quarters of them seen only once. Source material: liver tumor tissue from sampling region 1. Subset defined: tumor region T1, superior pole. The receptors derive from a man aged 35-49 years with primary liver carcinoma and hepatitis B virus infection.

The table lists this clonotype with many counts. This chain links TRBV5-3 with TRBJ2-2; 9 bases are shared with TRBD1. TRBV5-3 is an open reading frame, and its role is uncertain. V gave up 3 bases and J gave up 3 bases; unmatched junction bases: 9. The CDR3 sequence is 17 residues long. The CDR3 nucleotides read TGTGCCAGAAGCTCAACTGGGACAGGGATTTACACCGGGGAGCTGTTTTTT. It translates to CARSSTGTGIYTGELFF.

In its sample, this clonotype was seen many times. This CDR3 is CASSLRYRGLQPQHF. CDR3 coding DNA: TGTGCCAGCAGTTTACGGTACAGGGGGCTTCAGCCCCAGCATTTT. V usage is TRBV28 and J usage is TRBJ1-5; 9 bases agree with TRBD1. The length of the CDR3 is 15 residues. The ends lost 2 bases at V and 6 bases at J; junction bases unmatched: 5. The germline V gene encodes CDR1 MDHEN and CDR2 SYDVKM.

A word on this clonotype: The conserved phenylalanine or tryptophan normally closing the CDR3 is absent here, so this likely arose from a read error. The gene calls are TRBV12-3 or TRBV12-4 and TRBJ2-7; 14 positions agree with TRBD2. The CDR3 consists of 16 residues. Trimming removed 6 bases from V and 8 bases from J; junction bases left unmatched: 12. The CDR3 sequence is CASRTGLAGATGKQYY. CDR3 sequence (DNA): TGTGCCAGCAGGACGGGACTAGCGGGAGCAACCGGCAAGCAGTACTAC.

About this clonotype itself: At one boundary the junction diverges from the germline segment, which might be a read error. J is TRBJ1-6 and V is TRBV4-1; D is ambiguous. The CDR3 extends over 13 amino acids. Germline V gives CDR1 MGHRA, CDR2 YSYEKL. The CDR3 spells CASGQQVNSPLQF. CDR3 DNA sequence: TGCGCCAGCGGCCAGCAAGTAAATTCACCCCTCCAGTTT.

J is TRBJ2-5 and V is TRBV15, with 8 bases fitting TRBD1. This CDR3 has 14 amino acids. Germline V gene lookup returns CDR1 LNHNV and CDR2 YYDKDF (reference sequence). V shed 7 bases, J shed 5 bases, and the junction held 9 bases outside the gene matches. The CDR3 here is CATNSRQGYETQYF. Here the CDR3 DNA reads TGTGCCACCAACAGTAGACAGGGGTACGAGACCCAGTACTTC.

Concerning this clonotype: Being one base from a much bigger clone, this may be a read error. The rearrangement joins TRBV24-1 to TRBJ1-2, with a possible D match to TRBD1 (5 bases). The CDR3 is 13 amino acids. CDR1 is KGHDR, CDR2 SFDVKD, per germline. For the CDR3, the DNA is TGTGCCACCAGCTCGAGGCAGGACACTGGCCACACCTTC. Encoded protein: CATSSRQDTGHTF.

CDR3 nucleotide sequence: TGTGCCAGCAGCCCTATCGTTGATGCTAGCGGGAGCAATGAGCAGTTCTTC. Amino acids: CASSPIVDASGSNEQFF. J is TRBJ2-1 and V is TRBV7-3, with 10 bases that match TRBD2. The CDR3 length is 17 residues. The germline gives CDR1 SGHTA, CDR2 FQGTGA. V was pared by 5 bases and J by 6 bases, with 13 bases of the junction left unmatched.

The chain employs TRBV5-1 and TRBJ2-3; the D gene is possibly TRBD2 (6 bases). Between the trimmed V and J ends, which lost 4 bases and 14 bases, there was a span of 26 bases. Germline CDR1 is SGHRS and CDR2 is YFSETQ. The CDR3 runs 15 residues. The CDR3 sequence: CASSRGTSSTDTWYF. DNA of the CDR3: TGCGCCAGCAGCCGCGGGACCTCTAGCACAGATACGTGGTATTTT.

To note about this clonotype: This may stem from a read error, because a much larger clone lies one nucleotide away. CDR3 sequence: CASSDSDTGVLFF. Here the CDR3 DNA reads TGTGCCAGCAGTGACTCGGACACCGGGGTGCTGTTTTTT. The rearrangement uses TRBV6-4 and TRBJ2-2, with D tentatively TRBD1 or TRBD2 (5 bases each). The germline V gene encodes CDR1 MRHNA and CDR2 SNTAGT. The CDR3 is made up of 13 amino acids.

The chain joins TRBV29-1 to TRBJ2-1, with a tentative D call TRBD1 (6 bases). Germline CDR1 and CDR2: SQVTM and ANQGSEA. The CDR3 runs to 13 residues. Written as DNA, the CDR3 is TGCAACGCCACCGGGACAAAGTACAATGAGCAGTTCTTC. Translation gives CNATGTKYNEQFF.

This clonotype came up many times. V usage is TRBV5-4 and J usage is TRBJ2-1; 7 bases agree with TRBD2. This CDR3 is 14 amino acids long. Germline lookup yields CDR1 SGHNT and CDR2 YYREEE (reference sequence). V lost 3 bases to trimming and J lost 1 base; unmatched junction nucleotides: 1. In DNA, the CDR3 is TGTGCCAGCAGCTCCGGGGGGTCCTACAATGAGCAGTTCTTC. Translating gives CASSSGGSYNEQFF.

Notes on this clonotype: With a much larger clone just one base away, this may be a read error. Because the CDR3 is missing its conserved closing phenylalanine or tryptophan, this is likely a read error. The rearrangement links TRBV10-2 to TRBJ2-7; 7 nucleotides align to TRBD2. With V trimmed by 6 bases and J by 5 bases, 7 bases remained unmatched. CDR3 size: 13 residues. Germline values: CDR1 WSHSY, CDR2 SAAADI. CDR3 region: CASRPSAGDEQYS. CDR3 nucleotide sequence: TGCGCCAGCAGGCCTAGCGCGGGGGACGAGCAGTACTCC.

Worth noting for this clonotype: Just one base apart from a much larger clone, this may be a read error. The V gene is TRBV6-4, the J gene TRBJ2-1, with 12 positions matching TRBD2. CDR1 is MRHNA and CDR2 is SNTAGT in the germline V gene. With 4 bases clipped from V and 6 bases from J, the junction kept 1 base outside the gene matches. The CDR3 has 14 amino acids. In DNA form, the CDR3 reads TGTGCCAGCAGTGCGGGACTAGCGGGCAATGAGCAGTTCTTC. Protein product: CASSAGLAGNEQFF.

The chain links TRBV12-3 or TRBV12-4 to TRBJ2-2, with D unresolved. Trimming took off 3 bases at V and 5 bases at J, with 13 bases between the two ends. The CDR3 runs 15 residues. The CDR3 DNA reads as TGTGCCAGCAGTTTGGGCGCCTCGAGAACCGGGGAGCTGTTTTTT. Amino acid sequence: CASSLGASRTGELFF.

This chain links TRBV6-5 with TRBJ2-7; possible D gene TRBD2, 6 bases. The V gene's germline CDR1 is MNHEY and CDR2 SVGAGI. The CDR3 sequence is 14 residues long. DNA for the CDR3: TGTGTCTCCGGGCCGGAGGGATTAGCCTACGAGCAGTACTTC. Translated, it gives CVSGPEGLAYEQYF.

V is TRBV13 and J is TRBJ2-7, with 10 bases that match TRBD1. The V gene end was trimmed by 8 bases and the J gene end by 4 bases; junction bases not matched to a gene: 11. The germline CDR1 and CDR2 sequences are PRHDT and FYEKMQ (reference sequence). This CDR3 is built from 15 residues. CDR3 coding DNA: TGTGCCAGCGGTTTAGGACAGGGGGTCTTTTACGAGCAGTACTTC. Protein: CASGLGQGVFYEQYF.

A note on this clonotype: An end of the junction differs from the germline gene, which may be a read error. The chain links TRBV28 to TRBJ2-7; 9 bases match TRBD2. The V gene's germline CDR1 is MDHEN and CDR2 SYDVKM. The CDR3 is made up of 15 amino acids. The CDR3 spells CASSFTAGGDYEHYF. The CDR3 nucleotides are TGTGCCAGCAGTTTTACGGCGGGAGGGGACTACGAGCACTACTTC. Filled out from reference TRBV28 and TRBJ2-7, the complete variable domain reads DVKVTQSSRYLVKRTGEKVFLECVQDMDHENMFWYRQDPGLGLRLIYFSYDVKMKEKGDIPEGYSVSREKKERFSLILESASTNQTSMYLCASSFTAGGDYEHYFGPGTRLTVT.

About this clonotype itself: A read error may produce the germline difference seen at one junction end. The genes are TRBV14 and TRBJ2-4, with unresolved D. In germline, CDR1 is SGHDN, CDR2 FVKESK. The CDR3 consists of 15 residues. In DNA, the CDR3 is TGTACCAGCAGCCAAATGGGTCGGCGAAATAACATTCAGTACTTC. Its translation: CTSSQMGRRNNIQYF.

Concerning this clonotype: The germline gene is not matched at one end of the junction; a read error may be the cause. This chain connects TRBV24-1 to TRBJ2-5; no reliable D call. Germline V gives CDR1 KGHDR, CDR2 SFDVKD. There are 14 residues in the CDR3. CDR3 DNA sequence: TGTGCCAGCAGTGATCCCGGATTGGGAGAGACCCAGTACTTC. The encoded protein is CASSDPGLGETQYF.

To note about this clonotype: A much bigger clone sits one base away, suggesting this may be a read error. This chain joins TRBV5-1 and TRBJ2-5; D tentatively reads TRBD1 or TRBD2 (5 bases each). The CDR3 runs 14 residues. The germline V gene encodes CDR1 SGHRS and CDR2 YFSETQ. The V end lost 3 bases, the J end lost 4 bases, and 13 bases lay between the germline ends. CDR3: CASSSTLGTETQYF. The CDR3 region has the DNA TGCGCCAGCAGCTCGACCTTAGGGACAGAGACCCAGTACTTC. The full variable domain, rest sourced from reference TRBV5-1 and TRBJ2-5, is KAGVTQTPRYLIKTRGQQVTLSCSPISGHRSVSWYQQTPGQGLQFLFEYFSETQRNKGNFPGRFSGRQFSNSRSEMNVSTLELGDSALYLCASSSTLGTETQYFGPGTRLLVL.

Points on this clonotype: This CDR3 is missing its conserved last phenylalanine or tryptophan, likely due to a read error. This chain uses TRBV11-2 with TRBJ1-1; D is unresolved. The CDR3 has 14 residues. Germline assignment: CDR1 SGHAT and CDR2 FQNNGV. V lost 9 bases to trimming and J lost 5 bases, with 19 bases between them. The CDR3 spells CASSTAGSATEAFV. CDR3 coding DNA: TGTGCCAGTAGCACAGCCGGTTCCGCAACTGAAGCTTTCGTT.

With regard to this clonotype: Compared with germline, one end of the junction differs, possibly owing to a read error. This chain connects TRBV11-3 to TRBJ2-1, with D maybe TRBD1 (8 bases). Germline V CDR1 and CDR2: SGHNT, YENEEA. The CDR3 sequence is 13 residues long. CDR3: CASGLTGGDEQFF. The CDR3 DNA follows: TGTGCCAGCGGCTTAACAGGGGGGGATGAGCAGTTCTTC.

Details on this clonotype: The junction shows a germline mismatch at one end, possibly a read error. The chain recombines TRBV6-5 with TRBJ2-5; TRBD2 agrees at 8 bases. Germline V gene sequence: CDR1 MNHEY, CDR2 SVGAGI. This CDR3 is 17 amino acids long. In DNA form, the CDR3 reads TGTGCCGGCAGTTACTCCCACAGCGGGAGTGGCCAAGAGACACAGTACTTC. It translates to CAGSYSHSGSGQETQYF.

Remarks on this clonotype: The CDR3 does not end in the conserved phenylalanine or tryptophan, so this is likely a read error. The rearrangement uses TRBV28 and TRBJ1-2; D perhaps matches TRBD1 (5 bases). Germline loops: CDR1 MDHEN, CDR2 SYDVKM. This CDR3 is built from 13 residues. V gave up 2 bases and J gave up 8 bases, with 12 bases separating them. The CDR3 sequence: CASSLPPGWGYTC. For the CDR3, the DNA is TGTGCCAGCAGTTTACCCCCAGGGTGGGGCTACACCTGC.

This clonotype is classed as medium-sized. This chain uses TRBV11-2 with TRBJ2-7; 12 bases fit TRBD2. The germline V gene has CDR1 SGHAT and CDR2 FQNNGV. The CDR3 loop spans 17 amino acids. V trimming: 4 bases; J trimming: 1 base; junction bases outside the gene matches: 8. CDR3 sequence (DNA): TGTGCCAGCAGCTGGACTAGCGGGACAGGAAGTTCCTACGAGCAGTACTTC. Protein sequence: CASSWTSGTGSSYEQYF.

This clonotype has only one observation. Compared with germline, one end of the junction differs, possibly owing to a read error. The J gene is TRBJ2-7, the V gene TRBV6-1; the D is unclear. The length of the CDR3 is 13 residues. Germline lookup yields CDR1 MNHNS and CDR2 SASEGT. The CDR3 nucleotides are TGTGCTAGCAGTGATTGGGTTTTCTATGAGCAGTACTTC. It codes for CASSDWVFYEQYF.

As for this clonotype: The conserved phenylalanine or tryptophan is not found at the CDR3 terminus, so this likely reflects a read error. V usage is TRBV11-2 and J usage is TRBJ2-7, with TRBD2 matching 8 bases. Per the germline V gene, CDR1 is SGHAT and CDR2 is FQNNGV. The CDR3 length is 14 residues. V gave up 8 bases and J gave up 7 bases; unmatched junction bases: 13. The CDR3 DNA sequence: TGTGCCAGCGGCCCTCCGGCGGGAGGAGGGGAGCAGTACTCC. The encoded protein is CASGPPAGGGEQYS.